These T cell receptor beta chains were read from a single sample in a study of T cells in Graves' hyperthyroidism and ophthalmopathy. TCRdb reanalysed the multiplex PCR reads using MiXCR and keeps one entry per CDR3 protein. The table has roughly 710,000 distinct CDR3 sequences, 30% to 40% seen once; the top ten hold less than 35%. Specimen: blood. Receptors were obtained from a woman between 40 and 50 years old with Graves' hyperthyroidism. The CDR3 runs from the conserved cysteine through the conserved F or W. The D gene is left open where the match is weak. Clone size is stated in some rows and not others, as once, few, many or a class when expanded.

CASSQALQGIYSPLHF,TGCGCCAGCAGCCAAGCTCTACAGGGGATTTATTCACCCCTCCACTTT,TRBV7-2,.,TRBD1,TRBJ1-6
CASSRHETTDTQYF,TGTGCCAGCAGCCGTCACGAAACCACAGATACGCAGTATTTT,TRBV7-8,few,.,TRBJ2-3
CASRDGRSYTF,TGTGCCAGCAGGGACGGAAGATCCTACACCTTC,TRBV11-2,.,.,TRBJ1-2
CASSFFNRDSNTEAFF,TGTGCCAGCAGCTTTTTTAACAGGGATTCGAACACTGAAGCTTTCTTT,TRBV7-6,many,.,TRBJ1-1
CASSEPGRKTGELFF,TGTGCCAGCAGTGAACCCGGTAGAAAAACCGGGGAGCTGTTTTTT,TRBV25-1,many,.,TRBJ2-2
CASSSSETYHYEQYF,TGTGCCAGCAGTTCTAGCGAGACCTACCACTACGAGCAGTACTTC,TRBV12-3/TRBV12-4,.,.,TRBJ2-7
CASSRDRGNGNTIYF,TGTGCCAGCAGCCGGGACAGGGGAAACGGGAACACCATATATTTT,TRBV7-2,.,TRBD1,TRBJ1-3
CASSLSGGLAENTGELFF,TGTGCCAGCAGCTTAAGTGGAGGACTAGCGGAGAACACCGGGGAGCTGTTTTTT,TRBV7-9,few,TRBD2,TRBJ2-2
CASSETGVYLSYEQYF,TGTGCCAGCAGTGAAACAGGTGTCTACCTCTCCTACGAGCAGTACTTC,TRBV6-5,many,.,TRBJ2-7
CSGKKLGMLYGYTF,TGCAGCGGGAAGAAACTCGGGATGCTCTATGGCTACACCTTC,TRBV29-1,many,.,TRBJ1-2
CASSESGTGGEQYF,TGTGCCAGCAGCGAGTCCGGGACAGGCGGCGAGCAGTACTTC,TRBV7-9,many,TRBD1,TRBJ2-7
CASSSTGGTVSYGYTF,TGTGCCAGCAGCTCGACAGGGGGAACGGTATCCTATGGCTACACCTTC,TRBV9,.,TRBD1,TRBJ1-2
CASSSNSWEQYF,TGTGCCAGCAGCTCTAACTCTTGGGAGCAGTACTTC,TRBV7-2,few,.,TRBJ2-7
CASSFGGANQPQHF,TGTGCCAGCAGTTTTGGCGGAGCCAATCAGCCCCAGCATTTT,TRBV12-3/TRBV12-4,many,.,TRBJ1-5
CASSPLSGYGEKLFF,TGTGCCAGTAGCCCACTATCGGGGTATGGTGAAAAACTGTTTTTT,TRBV19,.,.,TRBJ1-4
CASRPGTKSDEQFF,TGCGCCAGTAGGCCCGGGACGAAATCCGATGAGCAGTTCTTC,TRBV10-1,few,.,TRBJ2-1
CASSLEWGGGNTIYF,TGTGCCAGCAGCTTAGAGTGGGGGGGTGGAAACACCATATATTTT,TRBV7-2,.,.,TRBJ1-3
CASSWRARAGEGDYGYTF,TGTGCCAGCAGCTGGAGGGCCCGCGCAGGCGAAGGGGACTATGGCTACACCTTC,TRBV13,.,.,TRBJ1-2
CASSLRMNTGELFF,TGTGCCAGCAGCTTACGTATGAACACCGGGGAGCTGTTTTTT,TRBV7-3,few,.,TRBJ2-2
CASSRDLYNSPLHF,TGTGCCAGCAGTCGGGACCTCTATAATTCACCCCTCCACTTT,TRBV28,.,.,TRBJ1-6
CASSEMAREQYF,TGCGCCAGCAGTGAGATGGCACGCGAGCAGTACTTC,TRBV10-1,.,.,TRBJ2-7
CSVEEWRDQPQHF,TGCAGCGTTGAAGAGTGGAGGGATCAGCCCCAGCATTTT,TRBV29-1,once,.,TRBJ1-5
CASGLAWTGMNTEAFF,TGTGCTAGTGGTTTGGCTTGGACAGGGATGAACACTGAAGCTTTCTTT,TRBV12-5,.,TRBD1,TRBJ1-1
CSAIGLVDEQYF,TGCAGTGCTATAGGGCTCGTTGACGAGCAGTACTTC,TRBV20-1,many,.,TRBJ2-7
CASSLASGGEAQYF,TGTGCCAGCAGTTTAGCGTCAGGGGGAGAGGCCCAGTACTTC,TRBV10-3,.,TRBD1,TRBJ2-5
CASSLGRQKETQYF,TGTGCCAGCAGCTTAGGACGGCAGAAGGAGACCCAGTACTTC,TRBV7-2,many,.,TRBJ2-5
CASSGTMTGGANGYTF,TGTGCCAGCAGCGGAACGATGACAGGGGGCGCGAATGGCTACACCTTC,TRBV9,.,TRBD1,TRBJ1-2
CASSLTGYPETQYF,TGTGCCAGCAGTTTAACAGGGTACCCCGAGACCCAGTACTTC,TRBV6-4,.,.,TRBJ2-5
CASSTSGHSNQPQHF,TGTGCCAGCAGCACTTCCGGGCACAGCAATCAGCCCCAGCATTTT,TRBV7-9,many,.,TRBJ1-5
CASSPHRQETQHF,TGTGCCAGCAGCCCTCACAGGCAAGAGACCCAGCATTTT,TRBV7-9,.,.,TRBJ1-5
CASTLRDEKLFF,TGTGCCAGCACCTTAAGGGATGAAAAACTGTTTTTT,TRBV7-9,many,.,TRBJ1-4